A single sample gave rise to the 20 T cell receptor beta chains below, sequenced in a study of blood T cell repertoires in COVID-19. TCRdb's table, derived via immunoSEQ multiplex PCR, lists solely in-frame clones and lacks some. Of roughly 380,000 clones in the sample, over 65% were seen once. The source material was peripheral blood. The receptors come from a human donor with acute or convalescent COVID-19. The donor label of this sample is uncertain.

The chain employs TRBV5-4 and TRBJ1-3; TRBD1 agrees at 8 bases. V lost 0 bases, J lost 0 bases, and 5 bases stayed unmatched. Germline CDR1 SGHNT, CDR2 YYREEE (reference sequence). This CDR3 contains 17 residues. The CDR3 nucleotides read TGTGCCAGCAGCTTGGCCCCTGACAGGGGCTCTGGAAACACCATATATTTT. Residues: CASSLAPDRGSGNTIYF.

This clone turned up a few times. The chain has TRBV6-5 and TRBJ1-4, with D tentatively TRBD1 (5 bases). This CDR3 spans 13 amino acids. With 9 bases removed from V and 3 bases from J, the gap between germline ends came to 11 bases. The V gene's germline CDR1 is MNHEY and CDR2 SVGAGI. The CDR3 DNA is TGTGCCAGTAGGGGTCACTCTAATGAAAAACTGTTTTTT. Amino acid sequence: CASRGHSNEKLFF.

CDR3 DNA sequence: TGTGCCTGGGCACCCGCCTTGGGGGGTCGAAGTTCTAATTCACCCCTCCACTTT. Translated: CAWAPALGGRSSNSPLHF. The rearrangement links TRBV30 to TRBJ1-6, with D perhaps matching TRBD1 (5 bases). Trimming left V 5 bases short and J 6 bases short, with 26 bases between. Germline assignment: CDR1 GTSNPN and CDR2 SVGIG (reference sequence). CDR3 length: 18 residues.

The CDR3 DNA sequence: TGTGCCAGCAGTTACGCCCGCACCCCAACCCGGAACACCATATATTTT. This codes for CASSYARTPTRNTIYF. The V and J genes are TRBV6-5 and TRBJ1-3, with D hard to call. Germline V gene sequence: CDR1 MNHEY, CDR2 SVGAGI. V lost 2 bases and J lost 7, with 18 bases in between. The CDR3 totals 16 residues.

This chain uses TRBV28 with TRBJ2-7; 7 bases are a match to TRBD1. This CDR3 spans 15 amino acids. V was pared by 4 bases and J by 2 bases, with 8 bases of the junction left unmatched. CDR1 MDHEN and CDR2 SYDVKM come from the germline V gene. The CDR3: CASSYRGQPPYEQYF. CDR3 sequence (DNA): TGTGCCAGCAGTTACAGGGGACAACCTCCCTACGAGCAGTACTTC.

The chain combines TRBV6-2 or TRBV6-3 with TRBJ2-7; TRBD2 might be the D (6 bases). Germline-derived CDR1 and CDR2 are MNHEY and SVGEGT. The V end was cut by 0 bases, the J end by 2 bases, with 26 bases between. This CDR3 spans 20 amino acids. The CDR3 region has the DNA TGTGCCAGCAGTTACTCGAAACTGGCGGGTCGCGAGGGAGGCCCCTACGAGCAGTACTTC. Translating it yields CASSYSKLAGREGGPYEQYF.

The chain carries TRBV28 and TRBJ2-3; 8 bases match TRBD2. CDR3 size: 12 residues. Germline assignment: CDR1 MDHEN and CDR2 SYDVKM. Trimming at V came to 11 bases and at J to 7 bases, leaving 8 bases not matched to a gene. The chain's CDR3 is CAAGRGTNTQYF. CDR3 nucleotide sequence: TGTGCCGCCGGGAGGGGGACAAATACGCAGTATTTT.

The chain joins TRBV2 to TRBJ2-7, with TRBD2 matching over 8 bases. This CDR3 comprises 16 residues. Germline assignment: CDR1 SNHLY and CDR2 FYNNEI. V trimming: 2 bases; J trimming: 0 bases; junction bases outside the gene matches: 6. CDR3 sequence reads: CASSEFPREASYEQYF. The CDR3 nucleotides are TGTGCCAGCAGTGAATTCCCGCGGGAGGCCTCCTACGAGCAGTACTTC.

V usage is TRBV28 and J usage is TRBJ2-7; the D is unclear. With 7 bases removed from V and 2 bases from J, the gap between germline ends came to 12 bases. Germline CDR1 reads MDHEN; CDR2 reads SYDVKM. This CDR3 has 13 residues. This chain's CDR3 is CASTPRVPYEQYF. The CDR3 bases are TGTGCCAGCACCCCCCGGGTTCCCTACGAGCAGTACTTC.

This rearrangement joins TRBV6-5 to TRBJ2-1; D is ambiguous. The CDR3 sequence is 12 residues long. Germline V gene sequence: CDR1 MNHEY, CDR2 SVGAGI. V was clipped by 7 bases and J by 7 bases, with 11 bases between them. CDR3 residues: CASTSSVNEQFF. In DNA, the CDR3 is TGTGCCAGCACTTCGTCAGTAAATGAGCAGTTCTTC.

The rearrangement joins TRBV18 to TRBJ2-7; 15 nucleotides match TRBD2. Germline values: CDR1 KGHSH, CDR2 LQKENI. This CDR3 is 17 amino acids long. Trimming removed 0 bases from V and 3 bases from J; junction bases left unmatched: 3. CDR3 region: CASSPPGLAGGGYEQYF. CDR3 sequence (DNA): TGTGCCAGCTCACCACCCGGACTAGCGGGAGGGGGCTACGAGCAGTACTTC.

This clone was seen a single time. The chain couples TRBV5-1 to TRBJ2-3; 7 bases agree with TRBD1. This CDR3 region has 14 residues. Losses at the gene ends were 3 bases for V and 3 bases for J; bases not matched to a gene: 4. The germline CDR1 and CDR2 sequences are SGHRS and YFSETQ. The CDR3 spells CASSWTGSTDTQYF. In DNA, the CDR3 is TGCGCCAGCAGCTGGACAGGATCGACAGATACGCAGTATTTT.

This rearrangement joins TRBV19 to TRBJ1-4, with 7 positions matching TRBD1. The trim removed 5 bases at V and 7 bases at J, leaving 4 bases unmatched. Looked up from germline, CDR1 is LNHDA and CDR2 is SQIVND (reference sequence). This CDR3 is built from 13 residues. The CDR3 DNA is TGTGCCAGTAGTCCGGGACAGCTTGAAAAACTGTTTTTT. It specifies CASSPGQLEKLFF. The full variable domain, in which reference TRBV19 and TRBJ1-4 provide the parts outside the CDR3, is DGGITQSPKYLFRKEGQNVTLSCEQNLNHDAMYWYRQDPGQGLRLIYYSQIVNDFQKGDIAEGYSVSREKKESFPLTVTSAQKNPTAFYLCASSPGQLEKLFFGSGTQLSVL.

This clone came up a few times. The chain combines TRBV10-1 with TRBJ1-5; D remains unclear. The CDR3 is made up of 15 amino acids. CDR1 WNHNN and CDR2 SYGVQD come from the germline V gene (reference sequence). Deletions cut 8 bases from V and 1 base from J, with 15 bases between. CDR3 coding DNA: TGCGCCAGCGCGCCTCAGGAAACCAGCAATCAGCCCCAGCATTTT. This codes for CASAPQETSNQPQHF.

The sample holds one count of this clone. The chain couples TRBV28 to TRBJ2-3; TRBD2 matches 7 bases. Germline CDR1 MDHEN, CDR2 SYDVKM. The junction had 3 bases not matched to a gene; V was cut back by 3 bases and J by 0 bases. This CDR3 is 15 amino acids long. CDR3 sequence (DNA): TGTGCCAGCAGTTTGAATAGCGGGAGCACAGATACGCAGTATTTT. Encoded protein: CASSLNSGSTDTQYF. The full variable domain, with the rest looked up from reference TRBV28 and TRBJ2-3, is DVKVTQSSRYLVKRTGEKVFLECVQDMDHENMFWYRQDPGLGLRLIYFSYDVKMKEKGDIPEGYSVSREKKERFSLILESASTNQTSMYLCASSLNSGSTDTQYFGPGTRLTVL.

In its sample, this clone was seen a few times. V gene TRBV7-9 combines with J gene TRBJ2-2, with 7 bases identical to TRBD1. J gave up 1 base and V 4 bases, and 6 bases lay outside the gene matches. Per germline, CDR1 SEHNR and CDR2 FQNEAQ (reference sequence). The CDR3 sequence is 16 residues long. CDR3 sequence reads: CASSYPGQRNTGELFF. As DNA, the CDR3 is TGTGCCAGCAGCTATCCGGGACAGCGGAACACCGGGGAGCTGTTTTTT.

J is TRBJ1-2 and V is TRBV29-1; 7 bases map to TRBD1. From germline, CDR1 is SQVTM and CDR2 ANQGSEA. The trim removed 6 bases at V and 8 bases at J, leaving 9 bases unmatched. There are 12 residues in the CDR3. The DNA of the CDR3 is TGCAGCGTGGACAGGCAAGGAGGAGGCTACACCTTC. Translated, it gives CSVDRQGGGYTF.

The chain links TRBV7-2 to TRBJ2-1, with D perhaps matching TRBD2 (6 bases). CDR3 length: 12 amino acids. Trimming stripped 2 bases from V and 15 bases from J, with 14 bases between. Germline V lookup: CDR1 SGHTA, CDR2 FQGNSA. As DNA, the CDR3 is TGTGCCAGCAGCTTATCTGGCGGGGCGGTGTTCTTC. It yields the protein CASSLSGGAVFF.

About this clone itself: This CDR3 is also generated by other DNA sequences in the sample. The genes are TRBV5-1 and TRBJ1-4, with a weak D call TRBD1 (5 bases). Germline V gives CDR1 SGHRS, CDR2 YFSETQ. V was clipped by 5 bases and J by 0 bases, with 8 bases between them. The CDR3 has 14 amino acids. The CDR3 DNA is TGCGCCAGCAGTTTAGGGGCAACTAATGAAAAACTGTTTTTT. This sequence encodes CASSLGATNEKLFF.

The rearrangement links TRBV5-4 to TRBJ1-2, with 7 bases lining up with TRBD1. CDR3 length: 14 amino acids. Looked up from germline, CDR1 is SGHNT and CDR2 is YYREEE (reference sequence). The J segment lost 8 bases and the V segment lost 1 base, leaving 8 bases of the junction unmatched. CDR3 loop: CASSLPTGSRGYTF. Here the CDR3 DNA reads TGTGCCAGCAGCTTGCCGACAGGGTCGAGAGGCTACACCTTC. Full variable domain (outside the CDR3, taken from reference TRBV5-4 and TRBJ1-2): ETGVTQSPTHLIKTRGQQVTLRCSSQSGHNTVSWYQQALGQGPQFIFQYYREEENGRGNFPPRFSGLQFPNYSSELNVNALELDDSALYLCASSLPTGSRGYTFGSGTRLTVV.